Included here is one T cell receptor (beta chain) sequence, with context. This entry comes from a study of blood T cell repertoires in COVID-19. Germline V lookup: CDR1 MGHRA, CDR2 YSYEKL. V shed 0 bases and J shed 0 bases, with 11 bases lying between them. This CDR3 has 16 amino acids. Seattle-derived patients entered the study during active infection and were followed longitudinally. As originally analysed: Cell counts per sample came from amplifying reference gene primers. Method: immunoSEQ multiplex PCR; TCRdb's copy keeps in-frame clones and lacks some. V and J calls and clone size are copied from that table; D and trimming were computed from the DNA. The repertoire holds roughly 180,000 clones, around 94% seen once, with 0.6% to 0.9% in the top ten.

The chain combines TRBV4-1 with TRBJ1-1; D call uncertain. Sequencing input: peripheral blood. This sequence was found in a young man with COVID-19, enrolled during active disease. The CDR3 region is CASSQDPGSLNTEAFF. The CDR3 bases are TGCGCCAGCAGCCAAGACCCGGGGTCCTTGAACACTGAAGCTTTCTTT.